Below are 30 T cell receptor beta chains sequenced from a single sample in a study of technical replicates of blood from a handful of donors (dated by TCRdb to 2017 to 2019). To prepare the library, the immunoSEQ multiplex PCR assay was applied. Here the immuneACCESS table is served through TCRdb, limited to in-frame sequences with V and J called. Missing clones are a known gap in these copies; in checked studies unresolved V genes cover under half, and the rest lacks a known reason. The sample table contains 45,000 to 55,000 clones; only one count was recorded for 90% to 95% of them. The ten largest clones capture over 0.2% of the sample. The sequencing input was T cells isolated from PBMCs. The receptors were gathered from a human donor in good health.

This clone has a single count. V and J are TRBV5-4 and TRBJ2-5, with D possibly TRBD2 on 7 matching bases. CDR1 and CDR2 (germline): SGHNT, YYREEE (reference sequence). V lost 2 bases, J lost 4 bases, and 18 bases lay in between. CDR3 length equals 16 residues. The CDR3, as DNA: TGTGCCAGCAGCTTCGCGCTGGGAGGGGGAGGAGAGACCCAGTACTTC. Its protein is CASSFALGGGGETQYF.

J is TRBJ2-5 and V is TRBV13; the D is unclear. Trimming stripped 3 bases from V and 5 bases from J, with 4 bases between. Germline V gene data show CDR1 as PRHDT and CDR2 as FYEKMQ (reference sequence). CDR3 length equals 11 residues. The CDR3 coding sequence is TGTGCCAGCAGCTTCCGGGAGACCCAGTACTTC. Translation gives CASSFRETQYF.

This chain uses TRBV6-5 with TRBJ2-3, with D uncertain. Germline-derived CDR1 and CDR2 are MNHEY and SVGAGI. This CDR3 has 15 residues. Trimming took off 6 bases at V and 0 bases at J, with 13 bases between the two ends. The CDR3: CASSQDSASTDTQYF. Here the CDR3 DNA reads TGTGCCAGCAGCCAAGATAGTGCTAGCACAGATACGCAGTATTTT.

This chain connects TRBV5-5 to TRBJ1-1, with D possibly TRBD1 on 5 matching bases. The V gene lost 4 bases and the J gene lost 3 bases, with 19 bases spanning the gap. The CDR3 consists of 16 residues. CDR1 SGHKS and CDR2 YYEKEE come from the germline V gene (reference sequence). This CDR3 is CASSPFFGHPDTEAFF. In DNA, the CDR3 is TGTGCCAGCAGCCCTTTTTTCGGACACCCGGACACTGAAGCTTTCTTT.

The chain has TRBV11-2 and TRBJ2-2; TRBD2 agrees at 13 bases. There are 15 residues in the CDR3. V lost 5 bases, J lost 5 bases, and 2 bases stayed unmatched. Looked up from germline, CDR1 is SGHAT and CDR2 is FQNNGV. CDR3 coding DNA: TGTGCCAGCAGCCAGGGACTAGCGGGGACCGGGGAGCTGTTTTTT. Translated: CASSQGLAGTGELFF. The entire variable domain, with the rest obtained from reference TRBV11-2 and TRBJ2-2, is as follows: EAGVAQSPRYKIIEKRQSVAFWCNPISGHATLYWYQQILGQGPKLLIQFQNNGVVDDSQLPKDRFSAERLKGVDSTLKIQPAKLEDSAVYLCASSQGLAGTGELFFGEGSRLTVL.

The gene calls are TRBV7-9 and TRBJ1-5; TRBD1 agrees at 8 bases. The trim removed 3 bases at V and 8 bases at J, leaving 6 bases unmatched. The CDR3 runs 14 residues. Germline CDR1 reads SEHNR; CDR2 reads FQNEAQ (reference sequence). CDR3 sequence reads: CASSFSGGREPQHF. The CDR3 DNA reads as TGTGCCAGCAGCTTTTCAGGGGGCAGAGAGCCCCAGCATTTT.

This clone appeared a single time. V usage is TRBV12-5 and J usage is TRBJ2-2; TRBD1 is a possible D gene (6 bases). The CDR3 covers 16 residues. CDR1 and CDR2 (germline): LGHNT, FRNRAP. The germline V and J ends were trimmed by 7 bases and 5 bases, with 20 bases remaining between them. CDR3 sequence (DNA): TGTGCTAGTGCCCTGGGGGCCGAGAGTGGGACCGGGGAGCTGTTTTTT. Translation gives CASALGAESGTGELFF.

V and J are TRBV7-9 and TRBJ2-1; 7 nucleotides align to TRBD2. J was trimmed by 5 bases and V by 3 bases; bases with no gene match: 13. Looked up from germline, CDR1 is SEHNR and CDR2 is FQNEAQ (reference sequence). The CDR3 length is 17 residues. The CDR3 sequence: CASSFFPRLAGDNEQFF. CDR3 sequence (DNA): TGTGCCAGCAGCTTTTTTCCTCGCTTGGCGGGAGACAATGAGCAGTTCTTC. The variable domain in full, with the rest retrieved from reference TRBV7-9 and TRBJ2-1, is DTGVSQNPRHKITKRGQNVTFRCDPISEHNRLYWYRQTLGQGPEFLTYFQNEAQLEKSRLLSDRFSAERPKGSFSTLEIQRTEQGDSAMYLCASSFFPRLAGDNEQFFGPGTRLTVL.

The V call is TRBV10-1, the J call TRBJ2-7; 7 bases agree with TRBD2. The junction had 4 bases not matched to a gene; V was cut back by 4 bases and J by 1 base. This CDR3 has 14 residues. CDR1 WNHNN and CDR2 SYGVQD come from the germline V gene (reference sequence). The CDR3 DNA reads TGCGCCAGCAGTGCTCTGGGAGGGTCCTACGAGCAGTACTTC. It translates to CASSALGGSYEQYF.

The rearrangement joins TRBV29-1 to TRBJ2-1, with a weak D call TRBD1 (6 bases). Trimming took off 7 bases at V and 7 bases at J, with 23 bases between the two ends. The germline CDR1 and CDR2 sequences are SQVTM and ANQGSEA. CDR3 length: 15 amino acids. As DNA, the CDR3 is TGCAGCGCCCACGCCCGACAACTAGGGGGAAATGAGCAGTTCTTC. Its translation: CSAHARQLGGNEQFF.

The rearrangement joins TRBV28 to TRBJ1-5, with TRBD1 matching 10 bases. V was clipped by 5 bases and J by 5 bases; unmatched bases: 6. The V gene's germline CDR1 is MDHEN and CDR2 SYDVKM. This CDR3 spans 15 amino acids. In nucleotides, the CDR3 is TGTGCCAGCAGTCCCGGGACAGGGGAAGATCAGCCCCAGCATTTT. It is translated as CASSPGTGEDQPQHF.

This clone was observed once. The CDR3 DNA reads TGTGCCAGCAGCTCAGGACTAGCGGGAACAGATACGCAGTATTTT. It yields the protein CASSSGLAGTDTQYF. V usage is TRBV7-6 and J usage is TRBJ2-3; 12 bases are a match to TRBD2. The germline gives CDR1 SGHVS, CDR2 FNYEAQ. Trimming cost V 4 bases and J 3 bases; bases outside gene matches: 2. This CDR3 comprises 15 residues.

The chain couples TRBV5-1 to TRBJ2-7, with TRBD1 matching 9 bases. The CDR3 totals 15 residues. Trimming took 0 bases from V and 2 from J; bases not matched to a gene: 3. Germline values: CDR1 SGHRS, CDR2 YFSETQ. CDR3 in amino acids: CASSLGGQGPYEQYF. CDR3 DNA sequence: TGCGCCAGCAGCTTGGGGGGACAGGGACCCTACGAGCAGTACTTC.

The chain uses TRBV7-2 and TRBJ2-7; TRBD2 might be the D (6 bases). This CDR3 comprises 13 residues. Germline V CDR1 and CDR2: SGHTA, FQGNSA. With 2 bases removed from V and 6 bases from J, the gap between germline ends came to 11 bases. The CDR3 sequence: CASSLTSWGEQYF. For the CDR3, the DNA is TGTGCCAGCAGCTTAACTAGCTGGGGCGAGCAGTACTTC.

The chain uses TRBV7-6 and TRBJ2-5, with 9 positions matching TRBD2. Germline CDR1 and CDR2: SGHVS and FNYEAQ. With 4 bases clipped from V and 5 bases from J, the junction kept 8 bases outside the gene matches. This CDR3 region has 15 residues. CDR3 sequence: CASSSPAGGLETQYF. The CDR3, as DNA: TGTGCCAGCAGCTCCCCTGCGGGGGGGCTGGAGACCCAGTACTTC. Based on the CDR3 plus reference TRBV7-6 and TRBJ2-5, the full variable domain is GAGVSQSPRYKVTKRGQDVALRCDPISGHVSLYWYRQALGQGPEFLTYFNYEAQQDKSGLPNDRFSAERPEGSISTLTIQRTEQRDSAMYRCASSSPAGGLETQYFGPGTRLLVL.

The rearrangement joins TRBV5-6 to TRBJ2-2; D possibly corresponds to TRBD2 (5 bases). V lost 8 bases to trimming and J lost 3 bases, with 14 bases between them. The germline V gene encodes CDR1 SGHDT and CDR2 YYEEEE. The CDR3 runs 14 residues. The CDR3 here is CASQLVLDTGELFF. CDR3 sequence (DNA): TGTGCCAGTCAACTAGTACTAGACACCGGGGAGCTGTTTTTT.

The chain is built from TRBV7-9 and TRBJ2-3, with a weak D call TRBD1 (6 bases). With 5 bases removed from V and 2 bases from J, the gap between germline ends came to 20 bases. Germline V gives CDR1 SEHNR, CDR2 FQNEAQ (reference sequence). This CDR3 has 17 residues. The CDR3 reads CASSPQGRGIYTDTQYF. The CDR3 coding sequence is TGTGCCAGCAGCCCGCAGGGCAGGGGCATTTACACAGATACGCAGTATTTT.

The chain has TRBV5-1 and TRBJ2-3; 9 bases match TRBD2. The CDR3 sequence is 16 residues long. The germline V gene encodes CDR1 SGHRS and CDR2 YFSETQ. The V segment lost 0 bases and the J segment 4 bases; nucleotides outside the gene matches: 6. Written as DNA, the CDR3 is TGCGCCAGCAGCTTGGGTCCTAGCGGGACGGCAGATACGCAGTATTTT. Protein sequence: CASSLGPSGTADTQYF.

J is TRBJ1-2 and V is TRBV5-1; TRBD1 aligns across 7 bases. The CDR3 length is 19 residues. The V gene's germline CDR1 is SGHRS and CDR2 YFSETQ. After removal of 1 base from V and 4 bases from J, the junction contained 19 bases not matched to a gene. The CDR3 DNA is TGCGCCAGCAGCTTGTGGGGTCGGGGTGGACCGGGACAGACCTATGGCTACACCTTC. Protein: CASSLWGRGGPGQTYGYTF. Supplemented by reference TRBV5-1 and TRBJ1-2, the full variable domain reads KAGVTQTPRYLIKTRGQQVTLSCSPISGHRSVSWYQQTPGQGLQFLFEYFSETQRNKGNFPGRFSGRQFSNSRSEMNVSTLELGDSALYLCASSLWGRGGPGQTYGYTFGSGTRLTVV.

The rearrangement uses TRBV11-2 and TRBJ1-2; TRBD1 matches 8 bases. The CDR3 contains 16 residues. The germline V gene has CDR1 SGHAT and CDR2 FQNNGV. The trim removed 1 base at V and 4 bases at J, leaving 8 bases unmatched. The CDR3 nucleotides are TGTGCCAGCAGCTTAGCGGGGGCAGGGGGCACCTATGGCTACACCTTC. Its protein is CASSLAGAGGTYGYTF.

CDR3 sequence reads: CSVARGQQYEQYF. The CDR3 DNA follows: TGCAGCGTCGCCCGGGGACAGCAATACGAGCAGTACTTC. The V gene is TRBV29-1, the J gene TRBJ2-7, with 7 nucleotides matching TRBD1. Per the germline V gene, CDR1 is SQVTM and CDR2 is ANQGSEA. The CDR3 is 13 amino acids. The V gene end was trimmed by 6 bases and the J gene end by 4 bases; junction bases not matched to a gene: 9.

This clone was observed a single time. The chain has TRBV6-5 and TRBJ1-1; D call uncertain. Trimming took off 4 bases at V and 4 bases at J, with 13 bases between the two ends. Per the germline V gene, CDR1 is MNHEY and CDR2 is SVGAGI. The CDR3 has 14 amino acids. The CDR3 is CASSFDGLGTEAFF. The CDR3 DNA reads TGTGCCAGCAGTTTCGACGGGTTGGGCACTGAAGCTTTCTTT.

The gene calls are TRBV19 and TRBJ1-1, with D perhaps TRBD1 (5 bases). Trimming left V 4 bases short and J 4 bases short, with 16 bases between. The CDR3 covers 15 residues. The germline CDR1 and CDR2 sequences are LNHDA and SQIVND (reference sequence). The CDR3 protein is CASSTGLIGSTEAFF. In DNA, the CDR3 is TGTGCCAGTAGTACGGGACTAATAGGCTCCACTGAAGCTTTCTTT.

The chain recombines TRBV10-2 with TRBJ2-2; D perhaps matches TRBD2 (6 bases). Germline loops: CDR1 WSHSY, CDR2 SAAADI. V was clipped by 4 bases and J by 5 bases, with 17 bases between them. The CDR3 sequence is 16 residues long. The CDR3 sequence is CASSGGAQGYTGELFF. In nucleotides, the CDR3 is TGCGCCAGCAGTGGCGGGGCCCAAGGCTATACCGGGGAGCTGTTTTTT.

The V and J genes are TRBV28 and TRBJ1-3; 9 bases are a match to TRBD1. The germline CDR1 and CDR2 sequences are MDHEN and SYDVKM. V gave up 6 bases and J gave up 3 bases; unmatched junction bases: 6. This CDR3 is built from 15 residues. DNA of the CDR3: TGTGCCAGCAGATTTGGACAGGGGTTTGGAAACACCATATATTTT. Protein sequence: CASRFGQGFGNTIYF. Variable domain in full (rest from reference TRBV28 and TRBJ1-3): DVKVTQSSRYLVKRTGEKVFLECVQDMDHENMFWYRQDPGLGLRLIYFSYDVKMKEKGDIPEGYSVSREKKERFSLILESASTNQTSMYLCASRFGQGFGNTIYFGEGSWLTVV.

The DNA of the CDR3 is TGTGCCAGCAGCCAAGACAGGAACTATGGCTACACCTTC. Protein sequence: CASSQDRNYGYTF. The chain carries TRBV14 and TRBJ1-2, with D unresolved. V dropped 0 bases and J dropped 2 bases, with 4 bases sitting between them. Germline CDR1 SGHDN, CDR2 FVKESK. The CDR3 loop spans 13 amino acids.

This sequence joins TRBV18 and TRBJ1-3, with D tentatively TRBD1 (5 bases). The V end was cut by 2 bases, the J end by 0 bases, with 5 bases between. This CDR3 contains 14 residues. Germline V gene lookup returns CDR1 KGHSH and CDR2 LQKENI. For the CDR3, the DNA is TGTGCCAGCTCACCAGACAGCTCTGGAAACACCATATATTTT. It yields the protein CASSPDSSGNTIYF.

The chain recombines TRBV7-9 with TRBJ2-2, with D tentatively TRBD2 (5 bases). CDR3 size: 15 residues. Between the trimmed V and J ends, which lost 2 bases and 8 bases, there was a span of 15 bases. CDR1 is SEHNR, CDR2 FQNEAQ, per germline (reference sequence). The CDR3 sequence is CASSLIAWGAGELFF. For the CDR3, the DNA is TGTGCCAGCAGCTTAATTGCTTGGGGAGCTGGGGAGCTGTTTTTT.

The CDR3 loop is CASSEQGGESEAFF. The CDR3 nucleotides are TGTGCCAGCAGCGAACAGGGGGGAGAATCTGAAGCTTTCTTT. The genes are TRBV7-9 and TRBJ1-1; 8 bases match TRBD1. Germline lookup yields CDR1 SEHNR and CDR2 FQNEAQ (reference sequence). With V trimmed by 5 bases and J by 6 bases, 8 bases remained unmatched. This CDR3 contains 14 residues.

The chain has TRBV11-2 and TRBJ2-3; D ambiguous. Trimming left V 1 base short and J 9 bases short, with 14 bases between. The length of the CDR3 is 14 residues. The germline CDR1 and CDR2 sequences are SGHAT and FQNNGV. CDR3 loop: CASSLGGKVPTQYF. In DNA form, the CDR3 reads TGTGCCAGCAGCTTAGGAGGAAAAGTACCCACGCAGTATTTT. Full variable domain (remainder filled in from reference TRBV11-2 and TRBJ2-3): EAGVAQSPRYKIIEKRQSVAFWCNPISGHATLYWYQQILGQGPKLLIQFQNNGVVDDSQLPKDRFSAERLKGVDSTLKIQPAKLEDSAVYLCASSLGGKVPTQYFGPGTRLTVL.